This T cell receptor beta chain was captured in a study of molecular identifiers for immune sequencing clone quantification. Study-level findings and limits: Whereas naive cells kept under 1% of molecules in clones above 20 RNA copies, such clones held over 97% in effectors. Clone sizes that are highly expanded could be underestimated when identical TCR molecules share a barcode.

For this clonotype: Its matching antigen is unknown. Since a much larger clone is just one base distant, this may be a read error.

Preparation of naive CD8 libraries involved roughly 18,000 to 1,100,000 sorted cells and 10%, 30% or 50% RNA. Each CDR3 protein is one row after TCRdb ran MiXCR on the PCR reads. The repertoire holds about 300,000 distinct CDR3 sequences, about 21% seen once, with approximately 0.8% in the top ten. This receptor was taken from a human donor in good health. Some libraries in this study had Jurkat cell RNA spiked in. The sequenced material came from naive CD8+ T cells from blood, with Jurkat cell RNA spiked in. The subset: FACS-sorted CD8+CD4-CCR7+CD45RA+ naive T cells.

CDR3 bases: TGTGCCAGCAGCTTTACTACAGCTACTAGCACAGATACGCGGTATTTT. Amino acid sequence: CASSFTTATSTDTRYF. The V call is TRBV13, the J call TRBJ2-3; D possibly corresponds to TRBD2 (6 bases). The CDR3 has 16 residues. Germline CDR1 and CDR2: PRHDT and FYEKMQ (reference sequence).